This is a list of T cell receptor beta chains from one sample in a study of radiation and T cells in renal cell carcinoma. The repertoire was sequenced with immunoSEQ multiplex PCR; TCRdb's copy has only in-frame clones and lacks some. The sample includes some 140,000 clones, over 75% of them seen just once. Sequenced here: blood, sampled from a patient whose treatment included radiotherapy and nephrectomy. The receptors derive from a woman between 45 and 65 years old with renal cell carcinoma. Both conserved end residues are part of each CDR3. A D gene is named only where the DNA matches it firmly. Expanded clones get a size class; other rows say once, few or many, or leave the size out.

j_gene | len | d_gene | abundance | v_gene | CDR3nt | CDR3aa
TRBJ1-2 | 16 | NA | NA | TRBV5-1 | TGCGCCAGCAGCTTGGCCTTAGGAGAAGCTAACTATGGCTACACCTTC | CASSLALGEANYGYTF
TRBJ1-1 | 14 | TRBD1 | NA | TRBV11-2 | TGTGCCAGCAGCTTACAGGACAGGGGGACAGAAGCTTTCTTT | CASSLQDRGTEAFF
TRBJ1-2 | 16 | NA | NA | TRBV5-6 | TGTGCCAGCAGCTTGGTTGGGTTAAGAGGGTCGGATGGCTACACCTTC | CASSLVGLRGSDGYTF
TRBJ2-2 | 16 | TRBD1 | NA | TRBV5-4 | TGTGCCAGCAGCTTAGGGGGCTTCGTGAGCACCGGGGAGCTGTTTTTT | CASSLGGFVSTGELFF
TRBJ1-1 | 11 | TRBD1 | NA | TRBV18 | TGTGCCACCTACAGGGGCACTGAAGCTTTCTTT | CATYRGTEAFF
TRBJ2-2 | 14 | NA | NA | TRBV11-1 | TGTGCCAGCAGCTCCTCGTTCTGGACCGGGGAGCTGTTTTTT | CASSSSFWTGELFF
TRBJ1-1 | 14 | NA | NA | TRBV7-3 | TGTGCCAGCAGCTTGGCGAGGGGGAACACTGAAGCTTTCTTT | CASSLARGNTEAFF
TRBJ2-2 | 17 | NA | NA | TRBV15 | TGTGCCACCAGCAGAGATTTCGGCCGACGCACCACCGGGGAGCTGTTTTTT | CATSRDFGRRTTGELFF
TRBJ2-2 | 18 | TRBD2 | once | TRBV9 | TGTGCCAGCAGCGTAGCTAGCGGGGAGACCGCGAACACCGGGGAGCTGTTTTTT | CASSVASGETANTGELFF
TRBJ2-1 | 13 | TRBD1 | NA | TRBV6-1 | TGTGCCAGCAGGGGCAGGGGGACGAATGAGCAGTTCTTC | CASRGRGTNEQFF
TRBJ2-5 | 14 | NA | NA | TRBV5-6 | TGTGCCAGCAGCTCGCAGGGGTCTCGGGAGACCCAGTACTTC | CASSSQGSRETQYF
TRBJ1-5 | 14 | NA | once | TRBV2 | TGTGCCAGCAGGGGCGGATCTTCGGGGCAGCCCCAGCATTTT | CASRGGSSGQPQHF
TRBJ1-2 | 12 | NA | NA | TRBV7-9 | TGTGCCAGCGCTAACGGGTATTATGGCTACACCTTC | CASANGYYGYTF
TRBJ1-2 | 16 | NA | once | TRBV21-1 | TGTGCCAGCAGCGGACCATCTGGATTTTCTAACTATGGCTACACCTTC | CASSGPSGFSNYGYTF
TRBJ1-1 | 10 | NA | NA | TRBV19 | TGTGCCAGCCTGGGCACTGAAGCTTTCTTT | CASLGTEAFF
TRBJ1-2 | 12 | NA | many | TRBV6-1 | TGTGCCACACATGTACTTGGGTATGGCTACACCTTC | CATHVLGYGYTF
TRBJ1-2 | 15 | TRBD1 | once | TRBV10-3 | TGTGCCATCAGTGGCCCGGGACAGGGGATAGAGGGCTACACCTTC | CAISGPGQGIEGYTF
TRBJ2-5 | 17 | TRBD2 | NA | TRBV7-8 | TGTGCCAGCACCAGGGGGACTAGCGGGGGGATTCGAGAGACCCAGTACTTC | CASTRGTSGGIRETQYF
TRBJ1-1 | 16 | TRBD1 | NA | TRBV19 | TGTGCCAGTACCTACTCAGGGGGGAACATGAACACTGAAGCTTTCTTT | CASTYSGGNMNTEAFF
TRBJ1-5 | 16 | NA | NA | TRBV5-5 | TGTGCCAGCAGCCCCAATGCAGGAACAGGTAATCAGCCCCAGCATTTT | CASSPNAGTGNQPQHF
TRBJ1-5 | 13 | NA | once | TRBV29-1 | TGCAGCGTTGACCCCGGGGGGAATCAGCCCCAGCATTTT | CSVDPGGNQPQHF